The source of this TCR beta chain is a study of blood T cell repertoires in COVID-19. The overall study: Researchers got acute and convalescent COVID-19 samples from the United States, Italy and Spain. Nucleic acid was either cDNA or gDNA, and it came from T cells, B-cell-depleted T cells, or PBMCs.

Original data processing: Nucleated cell counts were estimated from reference gene primer amplification. The data were produced by immunoSEQ multiplex PCR, yet TCRdb's version contains in-frame clones alone and is incomplete. That table gives V, J and clone size, and the DNA gave D and trimming. The table shows around 42,000 clones, with about 85% occurring only once. This clone was seen once. CDR3 size: 16 residues. CDR1 and CDR2 (germline): SGHRS, YFSETQ. V gave up 5 bases and J gave up 4 bases; unmatched junction bases: 9. This clonotype originated in a woman in her 70s in a cohort sampled during active COVID-19. The V call is TRBV5-1, the J call TRBJ1-2; 12 bases map to TRBD1. The sample was peripheral blood. The chain's CDR3 is CASRPGQGAEGYGYTF. CDR3 nucleotide sequence: TGCGCCAGCAGGCCGGGACAGGGGGCGGAAGGCTATGGCTACACCTTC. Filled out from reference TRBV5-1 and TRBJ1-2, the complete variable domain reads KAGVTQTPRYLIKTRGQQVTLSCSPISGHRSVSWYQQTPGQGLQFLFEYFSETQRNKGNFPGRFSGRQFSNSRSEMNVSTLELGDSALYLCASRPGQGAEGYGYTFGSGTRLTVV.